This record covers a single T cell receptor (beta chain). This specimen comes from a study of shared clonotypes between healthy human individuals. Assay: immunoSEQ multiplex PCR; the TCRdb copy retains only in-frame clones and omits some. The data hold about 2.1 million clones, with 90% to 95% observed a single time. From germline, CDR1 is LNHDA and CDR2 SQIVND (reference sequence). This CDR3 comprises 16 residues. Trimming cost V 11 bases and J 4 bases, with 26 bases left between them. In the naive CD8 group, cells lacked CD45RO and were positively selected for CCR7, so terminally differentiated effector memory CD45RA+ cells were left out.

Sequencing was done on a sample of naive CD8+ T cells from PBMCs. The chain joins TRBV19 to TRBJ1-2; a weak D match, TRBD1 (6 bases). The source is a man between 18 and 29 years old in good health. Some clones in this sample may be carry-over from other donors' samples. CDR3 residues: CAVFSREAGVSYGYTF. CDR3 coding DNA: TGTGCCGTTTTCTCCCGGGAGGCAGGGGTTTCCTATGGCTACACCTTC.